The 17 T cell receptor beta chains in this list originate from one sample, sequenced in a study of CD8 T cells in Susac syndrome. RNA amounts of roughly 0.5 to 1 ug underwent reverse transcription with random hexamers. TCRdb reprocessed the immunoSEQ multiplex PCR reads via MiXCR and lists one record per CDR3 protein. Of some 200,000 distinct CDR3 sequences in the sample, about 90% were seen once. The sequenced sample consisted of CD8+ T cells from PBMCs. Every receptor here comes from a human donor with multiple sclerosis.

This chain uses TRBV5-1 with TRBJ2-1; 8 nucleotides align to TRBD2. CDR1 is SGHRS and CDR2 is YFSETQ in the germline V gene. The CDR3 length is 15 residues. The junction had 5 bases not matched to a gene; V was cut back by 0 bases and J by 6 bases. The chain's CDR3 is CASSLAREGLNEQFF. CDR3 DNA sequence: TGCGCCAGCAGCTTGGCACGGGAGGGGCTCAATGAGCAGTTCTTC.

This clonotype occurred a few times. This rearrangement joins TRBV4-2 to TRBJ2-3, with 11 bases matching TRBD2. CDR1 LGHNA and CDR2 YNFKEQ come from the germline V gene. V dropped 4 bases and J dropped 2; count of bases not matched to a gene: 5. The CDR3 runs to 16 residues. This CDR3 is CASSPGLAAPTDTQYF. The CDR3 DNA follows: TGTGCCAGCAGCCCGGGACTAGCGGCCCCCACAGATACGCAGTATTTT.

V is TRBV7-9 and J is TRBJ2-7; D may match TRBD1 or TRBD2 (6 bases each). CDR3 length equals 17 residues. Germline CDR1 SEHNR, CDR2 FQNEAQ (reference sequence). V was shortened by 1 base and J by 5 bases, with 21 bases between the two germline ends. CDR3: CASSLVGAGHKDNEQYF. The CDR3 coding sequence is TGTGCCAGCAGCTTAGTAGGGGCGGGACATAAGGACAACGAGCAGTACTTC.

This chain joins TRBV6-7 and TRBJ1-1; 7 positions agree with TRBD1. TRBV6-7 is classed as an ORF, of uncertain function. Trimming removed 4 bases from V and 2 bases from J; junction bases left unmatched: 7. The CDR3 runs to 15 residues. DNA of the CDR3: TGTGCCAGCAGTTTCAGGACAGGAGCTAACACTGAAGCTTTCTTT. It specifies CASSFRTGANTEAFF.

The rearrangement uses TRBV12-5 and TRBJ2-3; unclear D gene. Looked up from germline, CDR1 is LGHNT and CDR2 is FRNRAP. V dropped 5 bases and J dropped 11 bases, with 5 bases sitting between them. CDR3 size: 9 residues. CDR3 sequence reads: CASGPMQYF. The CDR3 nucleotides read TGTGCTAGTGGTCCTATGCAGTATTTT.

This sequence joins TRBV10-3 and TRBJ1-1; D not certain. CDR3 length: 14 amino acids. Germline CDR1 reads ENHRY; CDR2 reads SYGVKD. The V and J ends lost 4 bases and 1 base respectively, with 10 bases between them. The CDR3 DNA reads TGTGCCATCAGTGCCTTAGGGAGGAACACTGAAGCTTTCTTT. This gives the protein CAISALGRNTEAFF.

J is TRBJ2-2 and V is TRBV7-9; D may match TRBD1 or TRBD2 (5 bases each). The CDR3 consists of 18 residues. Deletions cut 1 base from V and 0 bases from J, with 15 bases between. Germline V gene lookup returns CDR1 SEHNR and CDR2 FQNEAQ (reference sequence). This chain's CDR3 is CASSLVIGAITNTGELFF. The CDR3 DNA reads TGTGCCAGCAGCTTAGTTATCGGGGCCATCACGAACACCGGGGAGCTGTTTTTT.

V is TRBV6-2 or TRBV6-3 and J is TRBJ1-2, with 8 positions matching TRBD1. Germline assignment: CDR1 MNHEY and CDR2 SVGEGT. With 7 bases clipped from V and 7 bases from J, the junction kept 14 bases outside the gene matches. This CDR3 has 15 amino acids. The DNA of the CDR3 is TGTGCCAGCAACTTACCGGGACAGGTGGGTCCTGGCTACACCTTC. Translated: CASNLPGQVGPGYTF.

The chain couples TRBV27 to TRBJ1-6; D might be TRBD1 (5 bases). Germline V lookup: CDR1 MNHEY, CDR2 SMNVEV (reference sequence). Trimming took off 2 bases at V and 10 bases at J, with 12 bases between the two ends. The CDR3 is 14 amino acids. The CDR3: CASSLTGPGSPLHF. DNA for the CDR3: TGTGCCAGCAGTTTAACAGGTCCTGGATCACCCCTCCACTTT.

J is TRBJ2-2 and V is TRBV13; D unresolved. Germline V lookup: CDR1 PRHDT, CDR2 FYEKMQ (reference sequence). Deletions cut 8 bases from V and 5 bases from J, with 9 bases between. This CDR3 is 12 amino acids long. Here the CDR3 DNA reads TGTGCCAGCCGAGATAGGACCGGGGAGCTGTTTTTT. Its protein is CASRDRTGELFF.

In DNA, the CDR3 is TGTGCCAGCAGCACCCGGACCGGTTCGGGGCGGGAGCAGTACTTC. As protein: CASSTRTGSGREQYF. This rearrangement joins TRBV13 to TRBJ2-7; D tentatively fits TRBD1 or TRBD2 (5 bases each). This CDR3 region has 15 residues. Germline values: CDR1 PRHDT, CDR2 FYEKMQ (reference sequence). V was trimmed by 5 bases and J by 7 bases, leaving 21 bases between them.

V usage is TRBV4-1 and J usage is TRBJ2-1, with unresolved D. The germline gives CDR1 MGHRA, CDR2 YSYEKL. This CDR3 region has 15 residues. Trimming removed 1 base at V and 0 bases at J, with 7 bases between. Here the CDR3 reads CASSQVDSSYNEQFF. The DNA for the CDR3 is TGCGCCAGCAGCCAAGTAGATAGCTCCTACAATGAGCAGTTCTTC.

This clonotype appeared a single time. This chain links TRBV11-2 with TRBJ1-1; TRBD1 agrees at 7 bases. V lost 4 bases and J lost 9; bases outside the gene matches: 11. Per the germline V gene, CDR1 is SGHAT and CDR2 is FQNNGV. The CDR3 runs 14 residues. The CDR3: CASSSSYRGSQAFF. The DNA for the CDR3 is TGTGCCAGCAGCTCATCCTACAGGGGATCTCAAGCTTTCTTT.

The chain is built from TRBV30 and TRBJ2-7; 9 nucleotides align to TRBD2. Germline-derived CDR1 and CDR2 are GTSNPN and SVGIG (reference sequence). The CDR3 has 13 amino acids. V was pared by 0 bases and J by 6 bases, with 3 bases of the junction left unmatched. CDR3 sequence (DNA): TGTGCCTGGAGTGTGGTACTAGCGGGCGAGCAGTACTTC. The encoded protein is CAWSVVLAGEQYF.

The chain employs TRBV6-5 and TRBJ2-4, with 7 bases fitting TRBD1. With 4 bases clipped from V and 0 bases from J, the junction kept 9 bases outside the gene matches. Germline CDR1 reads MNHEY; CDR2 reads SVGAGI. The CDR3 totals 17 residues. The DNA of the CDR3 is TGTGCCAGCAGTTCAGGACAGGTCGGAACAGCCAAAAACATTCAGTACTTC. Encoded protein: CASSSGQVGTAKNIQYF.

J is TRBJ2-1 and V is TRBV30; D is perhaps TRBD1 (5 bases). In germline, CDR1 is GTSNPN, CDR2 SVGIG (reference sequence). This CDR3 contains 13 residues. Trimming removed 6 bases at V and 1 base at J, with 10 bases between. The CDR3 loop is CACTGDSYNEQFF. CDR3 nucleotides: TGTGCCTGCACAGGCGATTCCTACAATGAGCAGTTCTTC.

CDR3 in amino acids: CASSLSSNEVYNSPLHF. The CDR3 nucleotides are TGCGCCAGCAGCCTAAGTTCCAATGAGGTCTATAATTCACCCCTCCACTTT. This chain connects TRBV4-1 to TRBJ1-6; no definite D call. Trimming removed 4 bases at V and 3 bases at J, with 16 bases between. Germline lookup yields CDR1 MGHRA and CDR2 YSYEKL. The CDR3 consists of 17 residues.